Listed here is a single T cell receptor (beta chain). The record originates from a study of blood T cell repertoires in COVID-19. Study background: T cells, B-cell-depleted T cells, or PBMCs provided the cDNA or gDNA that served as material.

From germline, CDR1 is LNHDA and CDR2 SQIVND (reference sequence). The CDR3 contains 16 residues. With 3 bases removed from V and 5 bases from J, the gap between germline ends came to 19 bases. Authors' data handling: Amplification of reference gene primers was used by the study to estimate nucleated cell counts. The assay was immunoSEQ multiplex PCR, and TCRdb's table has in-frame clones only and misses some. That table gives V, J and clone size, and the DNA gave D and trimming. The table lists approximately 120,000 clones, over 70% of them singletons. The sequenced material came from peripheral blood. The chain has TRBV19 and TRBJ2-5; D is possibly TRBD1 (6 bases). This TCR was recovered from an elderly man with active or convalescent COVID-19. The CDR3 DNA is TGTGCCAGTAGTATCCGGGACATCTCCTCAGGCGAGACCCAGTACTTC. This codes for CASSIRDISSGETQYF. Combining the CDR3 with reference TRBV19 and TRBJ2-5 gives the whole variable domain DGGITQSPKYLFRKEGQNVTLSCEQNLNHDAMYWYRQDPGQGLRLIYYSQIVNDFQKGDIAEGYSVSREKKESFPLTVTSAQKNPTAFYLCASSIRDISSGETQYFGPGTRLLVL.